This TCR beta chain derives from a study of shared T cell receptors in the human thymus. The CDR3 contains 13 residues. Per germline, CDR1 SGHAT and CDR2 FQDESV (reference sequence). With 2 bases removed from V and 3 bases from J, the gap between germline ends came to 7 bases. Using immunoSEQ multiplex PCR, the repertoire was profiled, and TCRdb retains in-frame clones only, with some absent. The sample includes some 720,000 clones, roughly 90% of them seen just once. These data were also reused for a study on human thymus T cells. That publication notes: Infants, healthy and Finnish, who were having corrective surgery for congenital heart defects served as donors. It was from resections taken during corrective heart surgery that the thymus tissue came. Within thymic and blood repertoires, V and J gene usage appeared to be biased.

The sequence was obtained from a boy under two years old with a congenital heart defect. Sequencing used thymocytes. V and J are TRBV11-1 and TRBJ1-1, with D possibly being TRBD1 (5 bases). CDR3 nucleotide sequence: TGTGCCAGCAGCTTACGGGGGGACACTGAAGCTTTCTTT. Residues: CASSLRGDTEAFF.